The 14 T cell receptor beta chains listed next were all sequenced from one sample in a study of graft-versus-host responses after intestinal transplantation. Here immunoSEQ multiplex PCR was the method, and the copy in TCRdb shows in-frame clones only, minus some. The table lists about 99,000 clones, less than 95% of them singletons. No antigen is known for these receptors. This material consisted of unstimulated CD8+ T cells sorted from spleen or lymph node cells, taken before transplant. The source of these receptors is a human donor who was the organ donor for an intestinal transplant.

The chain couples TRBV7-9 to TRBJ2-1; 11 nucleotides match TRBD2. This CDR3 has 16 amino acids. The J segment lost 4 bases and the V segment lost 1 base, leaving 3 bases of the junction unmatched. Germline CDR1 reads SEHNR; CDR2 reads FQNEAQ (reference sequence). The CDR3 region is CASSLVTSGGYNEQFF. The CDR3 nucleotides read TGTGCCAGCAGCTTAGTTACTAGCGGGGGTTACAATGAGCAGTTCTTC.

The chain combines TRBV6-1 with TRBJ2-7; 10 bases agree with TRBD2. Germline lookup yields CDR1 MNHNS and CDR2 SASEGT. V gave up 6 bases and J gave up 2 bases; unmatched junction bases: 4. The CDR3 totals 14 residues. CDR3 sequence reads: CASRRAGGPYEQYF. DNA for the CDR3: TGTGCCAGCAGGCGAGCGGGAGGGCCCTACGAGCAGTACTTC.

The chain is built from TRBV7-3 and TRBJ2-7; 8 positions match TRBD2. Germline V CDR1 and CDR2: SGHTA, FQGTGA. The junction had 5 bases not matched to a gene; V was cut back by 3 bases and J by 4 bases. This CDR3 contains 14 residues. CDR3 sequence (DNA): TGTGCCAGCAGCTTCAGCGGGAGTGGGTACGAGCAGTACTTC. This translates into CASSFSGSGYEQYF. Together with reference TRBV7-3 and TRBJ2-7, the CDR3 gives the full variable domain: GAGVSQTPSNKVTEKGKYVELRCDPISGHTALYWYRQSLGQGPEFLIYFQGTGAADDSGLPNDRFFAVRPEGSVSTLKIQRTERGDSAVYLCASSFSGSGYEQYFGPGTRLTVT.

The rearrangement links TRBV25-1 to TRBJ1-2; 8 positions match TRBD1. Germline CDR1 reads MGHDK; CDR2 reads SYGVNS. The CDR3 is 14 residues long. V was clipped by 7 bases and J by 4 bases; unmatched bases: 8. The CDR3 reads CASMGTDRGYGYTF. Here the CDR3 DNA reads TGTGCCAGCATGGGCACCGACAGGGGCTATGGCTACACCTTC.

The rearrangement links TRBV5-6 to TRBJ2-7; 8 bases are shared with TRBD2. Germline V gene sequence: CDR1 SGHDT, CDR2 YYEEEE. V shed 0 bases and J 1 base; nucleotides not matched to a gene: 6. This CDR3 contains 16 residues. The CDR3 spells CASSLVTGGPSYEQYF. DNA of the CDR3: TGTGCCAGCAGCTTGGTTACGGGAGGGCCTTCCTACGAGCAGTACTTC.

The CDR3 here is CASSSDERQDGITNTEAFF. In nucleotides, the CDR3 is TGTGCCAGCAGCTCGGACGAGCGGCAAGACGGTATAACGAACACTGAAGCTTTCTTT. The V and J genes are TRBV11-3 and TRBJ1-1; D not resolved. Between the trimmed V and J ends, which lost 4 bases and 1 base, there was a span of 25 bases. This CDR3 has 19 residues. Germline-derived CDR1 and CDR2 are SGHNT and YENEEA.

The V gene is TRBV7-9, the J gene TRBJ2-3; perhaps TRBD2 as D (5 bases). Germline CDR1 is SEHNR and CDR2 is FQNEAQ (reference sequence). The CDR3 extends over 15 amino acids. V was clipped by 5 bases and J by 7 bases, with 19 bases between them. This CDR3 is CASSQKGSHGNTQYF. In nucleotides, the CDR3 is TGTGCCAGCAGCCAGAAGGGCAGCCACGGGAATACGCAGTATTTT.

This chain joins TRBV7-3 and TRBJ2-7; 9 bases align to TRBD2. The CDR3 is 16 amino acids. The ends lost 5 bases at V and 7 bases at J; junction bases unmatched: 15. Germline CDR1 is SGHTA and CDR2 is FQGTGA. This CDR3 is CASSLIWRGGPIEQYF. CDR3 coding DNA: TGTGCCAGCAGCCTGATATGGCGGGGGGGGCCAATTGAGCAGTACTTC.

The chain links TRBV10-2 to TRBJ1-6; D gene uncertain. Germline-derived CDR1 and CDR2 are WSHSY and SAAADI. Trimming removed 3 bases from V and 8 bases from J, with 17 bases in between. This CDR3 is built from 16 residues. The CDR3 reads CASSEYFHNSDSPLHF. CDR3 sequence (DNA): TGCGCCAGCAGTGAATATTTCCATAACTCCGATTCACCCCTCCACTTT.

The chain links TRBV13 to TRBJ2-2; 8 nucleotides line up with TRBD2. Germline CDR1 and CDR2: PRHDT and FYEKMQ (reference sequence). The CDR3 is 18 amino acids. With 4 bases clipped from V and 1 base from J, the junction kept 11 bases outside the gene matches. The CDR3 DNA sequence: TGTGCCAGCAGCTCACCGCTCGGACTAGCAGAGAACACCGGGGAGCTGTTTTTT. Translated: CASSSPLGLAENTGELFF.

This clone has a handful of counts. V usage is TRBV7-3 and J usage is TRBJ2-6; D remains ambiguous. This CDR3 is 19 amino acids long. Trimming cost V 6 bases and J 0 bases, with 21 bases left between them. CDR1 and CDR2 (germline): SGHTA, FQGTGA. CDR3 bases: TGTGCCAGCAGTGCCCATCCCGGTCCCCCTTTCTCTGGGGCCAACGTCCTGACTTTC. Protein: CASSAHPGPPFSGANVLTF.

The genes are TRBV6-1 and TRBJ2-7, with D possibly TRBD1 on 5 matching bases. Deletions cut 3 bases from V and 5 bases from J, with 11 bases between. Germline CDR1 reads MNHNS; CDR2 reads SASEGT. The CDR3 loop spans 13 amino acids. This CDR3 reads CASSDRVRDEQYF. CDR3 bases: TGTGCCAGCAGTGACAGGGTTCGAGACGAGCAGTACTTC.

This clone came up a few times. V gene TRBV5-6 combines with J gene TRBJ2-5; no definite D call. This CDR3 is 14 amino acids long. Trimming stripped 0 bases from V and 1 base from J, with 7 bases between. Germline V gene data show CDR1 as SGHDT and CDR2 as YYEEEE. CDR3: CASSLAGIQETQYF. As DNA, the CDR3 is TGTGCCAGCAGCTTGGCGGGTATCCAAGAGACCCAGTACTTC.

The chain joins TRBV25-1 to TRBJ2-5; 8 bases are shared with TRBD1. The tail of the sequence fits TRBJ2-7 better, so the J call may be wrong. This CDR3 contains 14 residues. Germline values: CDR1 MGHDK, CDR2 SYGVNS. CDR3 DNA sequence: TGTGCCAGCAGTGGTGACAGGGGTCCCTACGAGCAGTACTTC. Its protein is CASSGDRGPYEQYF.